One and the same sample provided the 24 T cell receptor beta chains below, sequenced in a study of blood T cells in healthy people across ages. A second 7 to 11 cycle PCR used barcoded and J-beta primers. TCRdb itself ran the 5' RACE reads through MiXCR, one entry per CDR3 protein. The repertoire holds 1,800,000 or so distinct CDR3 sequences, with roughly two fifths as singletons. The specimen sequenced was blood. The receptors were gathered from a human donor in good health.

This clonotype was seen more than once but under ten times. The chain uses TRBV20-1 and TRBJ1-2; D call uncertain. The germline V and J ends were trimmed by 0 bases and 4 bases, with 15 bases remaining between them. The CDR3 is made up of 15 amino acids. Germline V gene sequence: CDR1 DFQATT, CDR2 SNEGSKA (reference sequence). CDR3 protein: CSARDPDKEVYGYTF. In DNA form, the CDR3 reads TGCAGTGCTAGAGATCCGGATAAGGAGGTCTATGGCTACACCTTC.

This clonotype was detected many times. The rearrangement joins TRBV18 to TRBJ2-7; unclear D gene. The V end was cut by 8 bases, the J end by 4 bases, with 12 bases between. CDR3 length: 12 amino acids. Germline V gives CDR1 KGHSH, CDR2 LQKENI. CDR3 in amino acids: CASSPAGYEQYF. In nucleotides, the CDR3 is TGTGCCAGCAGTCCCGCCGGGTACGAGCAGTACTTC. Variable domain in full (rest from reference TRBV18 and TRBJ2-7): NAGVMQNPRHLVRRRGQEARLRCSPMKGHSHVYWYRQLPEEGLKFMVYLQKENIIDESGMPKERFSAEFPKEGPSILRIQQVVRGDSAAYFCASSPAGYEQYFGPGTRLTVT.

This chain uses TRBV7-8 with TRBJ1-1; D gene uncertain. With 5 bases removed from V and 1 base from J, the gap between germline ends came to 14 bases. The CDR3 contains 15 residues. The germline V gene encodes CDR1 SGHVS and CDR2 FQNEAQ. CDR3 DNA: TGTGCCAGCAGCCCCATGGACGGCAAGAACACTGAAGCTTTCTTT. Protein sequence: CASSPMDGKNTEAFF.

The chain is built from TRBV6-6 and TRBJ1-6; D unclear. CDR3 length equals 13 residues. V was cut by 2 bases and J by 9 bases, with 8 bases left in between. Germline CDR1 MNHNY, CDR2 SVGAGI (reference sequence). The CDR3 nucleotides read TGTGCCAGCAGTTACCGTCCCTCTTCACCCCTCCACTTT. Protein product: CASSYRPSSPLHF.

The V call is TRBV29-1, the J call TRBJ2-1; TRBD2 aligns across 7 bases. The germline V gene encodes CDR1 SQVTM and CDR2 ANQGSEA. J was trimmed by 0 bases and V by 4 bases; bases with no gene match: 9. The length of the CDR3 is 16 residues. The CDR3 coding sequence is TGCAGCGTTGGAGTAAGCGGGGTCAGCTCCTACAATGAGCAGTTCTTC. Translating it yields CSVGVSGVSSYNEQFF.

This clonotype was counted a few times. This chain joins TRBV12-3 or TRBV12-4 and TRBJ1-2, with D possibly TRBD1 on 6 matching bases. The V gene lost 6 bases and the J gene lost 4 bases, with 12 bases spanning the gap. This CDR3 contains 13 residues. CDR3 region: CASRLTGGYGYTF. The CDR3 DNA follows: TGTGCCAGCAGGCTGACAGGAGGCTATGGCTACACCTTC.

The rearrangement joins TRBV5-1 to TRBJ1-2, with a possible D match to TRBD1 (5 bases). Germline CDR1 is SGHRS and CDR2 is YFSETQ. The V end lost 2 bases, the J end lost 7 bases, and 12 bases lay between the germline ends. CDR3 length: 13 residues. CDR3: CASSFGGSVGYTF. Here the CDR3 DNA reads TGCGCCAGCAGCTTTGGGGGGTCAGTTGGCTACACCTTC.

V is TRBV5-1 and J is TRBJ2-1; either TRBD1 or TRBD2 may supply D (7 bases each). V was trimmed by 4 bases and J by 4 bases, leaving 18 bases between them. Germline V gene lookup returns CDR1 SGHRS and CDR2 YFSETQ. This CDR3 is 16 amino acids long. CDR3 nucleotide sequence: TGCGCCAGCAGCCGGGGGGACAGTTCTCTTTACAATGAGCAGTTCTTC. Translation gives CASSRGDSSLYNEQFF.

V gene TRBV3-1 combines with J gene TRBJ1-4; 12 bases agree with TRBD1. Germline CDR1 LGHDT, CDR2 YNNKEL (reference sequence). The V segment lost 4 bases and the J segment 6 bases; nucleotides outside the gene matches: 9. CDR3 length: 17 residues. The CDR3 region is CASSPGTGGSKDEKLFF. Here the CDR3 DNA reads TGTGCCAGCAGCCCCGGGACAGGGGGCAGTAAGGATGAAAAACTGTTTTTT.

In this sample, this clonotype turned up a few times. The junction departs from the called germline gene at one end, perhaps through a read error. The chain couples TRBV10-3 to TRBJ1-2; 7 nucleotides align to TRBD1. Germline CDR1 and CDR2: ENHRY and SYGVKD. The CDR3 runs 16 residues. CDR3 amino acids: CAIRGRGDRTNYGYTF. In DNA form, the CDR3 reads TGTGCCATCAGGGGTCGCGGGGACAGAACTAACTACGGCTACACCTTC.

This clonotype has just a few counts. V and J are TRBV7-9 and TRBJ2-7; TRBD1 matches 7 bases. Germline CDR1 and CDR2: SEHNR and FQNEAQ (reference sequence). V lost 4 bases, J lost 2 bases, and 8 bases stayed unmatched. This CDR3 is built from 15 residues. CDR3 in DNA: TGTGCCAGCAGCTCCCGGACAGGCCGGGCCTACGAGCAGTACTTC. This translates into CASSSRTGRAYEQYF.

In its sample, this clonotype was seen a few times. J is TRBJ1-1 and V is TRBV3-1; a weak D match, TRBD1 (5 bases). V was cut by 1 base and J by 3 bases, with 9 bases left in between. This CDR3 spans 14 amino acids. In germline, CDR1 is LGHDT, CDR2 YNNKEL (reference sequence). The CDR3 DNA follows: TGTGCCAGCAGCCAAGGGGGGGGGTACACTGAAGCTTTCTTT. Amino acids: CASSQGGGYTEAFF.

This clonotype was recorded once. V is TRBV4-1 and J is TRBJ2-4; 8 bases are a match to TRBD1. The DNA end favors TRBJ2-7, so the J call may be wrong. This CDR3 has 17 residues. Germline CDR1 is MGHRA and CDR2 is YSYEKL. CDR3 in amino acids: CASSQPGQALKFYEQYF. For the CDR3, the DNA is TGCGCCAGCAGCCAACCGGGACAGGCACTTAAATTTTACGAGCAGTACTTC.

There are a few counts of this clonotype. The chain links TRBV7-8 to TRBJ2-3; 11 bases are a match to TRBD2. The ends lost 0 bases at V and 6 bases at J; junction bases unmatched: 5. Per germline, CDR1 SGHVS and CDR2 FQNEAQ. This CDR3 contains 16 residues. The CDR3, as DNA: TGTGCCAGCAGCTTAGCGGCGACTAGCGGGGCCGATACGCAGTATTTT. Translation: CASSLAATSGADTQYF.

This clonotype has more than one count but fewer than ten. The chain employs TRBV24-1 and TRBJ2-7; TRBD1 matches at 9 bases. Germline lookup yields CDR1 KGHDR and CDR2 SFDVKD. Trimming cost V 3 bases and J 6 bases; bases outside gene matches: 5. There are 14 residues in the CDR3. The CDR3 DNA follows: TGTGCCACCAGTGATCAGGACAGGGGAATCGAGCAGTACTTC. This encodes CATSDQDRGIEQYF.

This clonotype has a handful of counts. The chain combines TRBV12-3 or TRBV12-4 with TRBJ1-4; D remains ambiguous. V was pared by 9 bases and J by 0 bases, with 8 bases between. CDR3 length: 13 amino acids. CDR3 DNA sequence: TGTGCCAGAAGATCCGCAACTAATGAAAAACTGTTTTTT. It specifies CARRSATNEKLFF.

In its sample, this clonotype was seen a few times. The DNA of the CDR3 is TGCAGTGCCAGGAATTCCGACTACGAGCAGTACTTC. Its protein is CSARNSDYEQYF. The chain combines TRBV20-1 with TRBJ2-5; no firm D call. The better agreement between TRBJ2-7 and the DNA end casts doubt on the J call. This CDR3 has 12 amino acids. The germline gives CDR1 DFQATT, CDR2 SNEGSKA (reference sequence).

The chain employs TRBV4-3 and TRBJ2-3, with 9 nucleotides matching TRBD2. CDR3 length equals 15 residues. Germline loops: CDR1 LGHNA, CDR2 YSLEER. Losses at the gene ends were 5 bases for V and 4 bases for J; bases not matched to a gene: 7. The chain's CDR3 is CASSAGGGGADTQYF. CDR3 bases: TGCGCCAGCAGCGCGGGGGGCGGGGGGGCAGATACGCAGTATTTT.

V gene TRBV13 combines with J gene TRBJ2-5; the match to TRBD2 covers 8 bases. Germline assignment: CDR1 PRHDT and CDR2 FYEKMQ (reference sequence). V shed 4 bases and J 3 bases; nucleotides not matched to a gene: 7. This CDR3 region has 15 residues. The CDR3 DNA reads TGTGCCAGCAGCTCACTAAGCGGGGGTGAAGAGACCCAGTACTTC. The encoded protein is CASSSLSGGEETQYF.

This sequence joins TRBV7-3 and TRBJ2-3, with TRBD1 matching 7 bases. Germline V gene data show CDR1 as SGHTA and CDR2 as FQGTGA. Trimming at V came to 1 base and at J to 6 bases, leaving 10 bases not matched to a gene. The CDR3 has 16 residues. CDR3 in DNA: TGTGCCAGCAGCTTAAGGGGGACAGATATGGGGGATACGCAGTATTTT. Translation gives CASSLRGTDMGDTQYF.

In this sample, this clonotype turned up a few times. V is TRBV7-8 and J is TRBJ2-4; the D gene is possibly TRBD1 (6 bases). Germline V lookup: CDR1 SGHVS, CDR2 FQNEAQ. The V gene lost 1 base and the J gene lost 1 base, with 14 bases spanning the gap. The CDR3 is 17 amino acids. As DNA, the CDR3 is TGTGCCAGCAGCTTAGTTGGGGGCAGGGCGGCCAAAAACATTCAGTACTTC. This gives the protein CASSLVGGRAAKNIQYF.

This clonotype appeared a single time. The chain has TRBV20-1 and TRBJ2-7, with D hard to call. V shed 3 bases and J shed 5 bases, with 8 bases lying between them. CDR1 DFQATT and CDR2 SNEGSKA come from the germline V gene (reference sequence). This CDR3 spans 11 amino acids. CDR3 nucleotide sequence: TGCAGTGCTAGTAAAGTTAACGAGCAGTACTTC. Its translation: CSASKVNEQYF.

The V and J genes are TRBV9 and TRBJ2-5, with 7 bases identical to TRBD2. Germline CDR1 and CDR2: SGDLS and YYNGEE. CDR3 length equals 13 residues. J was trimmed by 5 bases and V by 1 base; bases with no gene match: 2. CDR3 protein: CASSVNGRETQYF. Written as DNA, the CDR3 is TGTGCCAGCAGCGTAAACGGGAGGGAGACCCAGTACTTC.

The count of this clonotype is one. This CDR3 reads CASSPNGQGDPTEAFF. The CDR3 DNA reads TGTGCCAGCTCACCAAACGGACAGGGTGACCCGACTGAAGCTTTCTTT. The chain is built from TRBV18 and TRBJ1-1, with 8 positions matching TRBD1. This CDR3 comprises 16 residues. The J segment lost 5 bases and the V segment lost 2 bases, leaving 10 bases of the junction unmatched. CDR1 KGHSH and CDR2 LQKENI come from the germline V gene.